This paragraph reports one T cell receptor (beta chain). What it recognizes is unknown. The junction shows a germline mismatch at one end, possibly a read error. This entry belongs to a study of glioma-infiltrating T cells. Looking at the study overall: Target coverage was roughly 4.5- to 11-fold for about 1 million blood T cells.

Notes on the study in general: Shared blood CDR3 signature motifs marked patients with low tissue-blood divergence. Only very few CDR3 sequences appeared in both tissue and blood.

Using RNA template, CDR3s of TCR alpha and beta were amplified with iRepertoire arm-PCR. Tissue mRNA or PBMC total RNA, 100-400 ng, went into one-step reverse transcription and amplification. MiXCR was run by TCRdb on the multiplex PCR reads, yielding one entry per CDR3 protein. Of a few hundred thousand distinct CDR3 sequences detected, 41% appear once; the ten largest clones hold more than 10%. The CDR3 spans 17 residues. CDR1 and CDR2 (germline): LNHDA, SQIVND (reference sequence). The clonotype was recovered from a human donor with low-grade glioma or glioblastoma, undergoing nonglioma brain surgery, or in good health (not recorded which). The rearrangement joins TRBV19 to TRBJ2-1; the match to TRBD2 covers 9 bases. Sequencing was performed on glioma tissue, nonneoplastic brain tissue, or PBMCs (not recorded which). CDR3 nucleotides: TGTGCCGGTAGTATAAATAGCGGGGGAGGGGGGTACAATGAGCAGTTCTTC. This gives the protein CAGSINSGGGGYNEQFF.